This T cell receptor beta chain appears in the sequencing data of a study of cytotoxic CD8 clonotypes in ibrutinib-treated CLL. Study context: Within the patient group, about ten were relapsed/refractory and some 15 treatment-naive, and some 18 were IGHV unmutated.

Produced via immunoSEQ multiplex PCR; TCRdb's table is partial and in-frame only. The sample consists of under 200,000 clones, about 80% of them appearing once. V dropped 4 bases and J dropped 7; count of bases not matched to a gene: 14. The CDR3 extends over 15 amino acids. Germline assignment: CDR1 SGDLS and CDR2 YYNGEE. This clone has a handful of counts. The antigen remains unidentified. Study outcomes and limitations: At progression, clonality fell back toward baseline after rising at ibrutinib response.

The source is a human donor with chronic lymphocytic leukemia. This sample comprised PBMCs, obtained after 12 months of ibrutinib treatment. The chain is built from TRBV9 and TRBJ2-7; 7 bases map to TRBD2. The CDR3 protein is CASSFSGTTSGEQYF. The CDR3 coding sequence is TGTGCCAGCAGCTTCTCCGGGACTACCTCGGGAGAGCAGTACTTC.